This record covers a single T cell receptor (beta chain). Its cognate antigen is unknown. V lost 5 bases to trimming and J lost 10 bases; unmatched junction nucleotides: 15. The CDR3 consists of 16 residues. Using its own MiXCR run on the 5' RACE reads, TCRdb lists one record per CDR3 protein. Altogether approximately 510,000 distinct CDR3 sequences are present, just over 20% being singletons, with the ten largest covering about a sixth. The source of the sample is a study of T cells after yellow fever vaccination. Looking at the study overall: For low cell numbers, libraries were made with SMART-Seq v4 Ultra Low Input. The study, taken as a whole, reports: A small share of clonotypes appeared in both CD4 and CD8 compartments. By day 5 rather than day 15, the secondary response had peaked, though it was weaker.

This chain uses TRBV12-3 or TRBV12-4 with TRBJ2-3, with 10 bases identical to TRBD1. The receptor was derived from a man younger than 35 who received the YFV17D yellow fever vaccine. The sequencing used PBMCs, collected roughly 20 days after the first yellow fever vaccination. The CDR3 reads CASSPRQGAGRGSQYF. In DNA, the CDR3 is TGTGCCAGCAGTCCAAGACAGGGGGCGGGTCGGGGGTCGCAGTATTTT.